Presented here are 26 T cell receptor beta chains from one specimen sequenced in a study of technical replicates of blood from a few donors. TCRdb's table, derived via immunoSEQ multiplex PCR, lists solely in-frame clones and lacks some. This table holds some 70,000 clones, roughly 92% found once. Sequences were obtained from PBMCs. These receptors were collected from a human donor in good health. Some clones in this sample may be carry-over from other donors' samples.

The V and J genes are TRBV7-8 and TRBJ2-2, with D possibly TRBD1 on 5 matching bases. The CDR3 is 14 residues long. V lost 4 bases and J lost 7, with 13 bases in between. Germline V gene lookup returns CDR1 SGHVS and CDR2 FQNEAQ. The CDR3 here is CASSSPQGGGELFF. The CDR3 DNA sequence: TGTGCCAGCAGCTCCCCGCAGGGTGGCGGGGAGCTGTTTTTT.

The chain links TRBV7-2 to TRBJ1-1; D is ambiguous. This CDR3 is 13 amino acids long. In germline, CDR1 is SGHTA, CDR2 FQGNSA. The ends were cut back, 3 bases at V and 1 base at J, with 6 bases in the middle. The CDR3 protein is CASSFEANTEAFF. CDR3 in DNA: TGTGCCAGCAGCTTCGAGGCGAACACTGAAGCTTTCTTT.

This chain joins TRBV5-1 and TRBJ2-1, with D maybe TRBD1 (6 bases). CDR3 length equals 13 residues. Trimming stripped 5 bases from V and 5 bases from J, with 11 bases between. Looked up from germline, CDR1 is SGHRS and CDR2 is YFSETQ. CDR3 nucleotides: TGCGCCAGCAGACGGGACAACGACAATGAGCAGTTCTTC. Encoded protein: CASRRDNDNEQFF. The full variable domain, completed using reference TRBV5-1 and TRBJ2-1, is KAGVTQTPRYLIKTRGQQVTLSCSPISGHRSVSWYQQTPGQGLQFLFEYFSETQRNKGNFPGRFSGRQFSNSRSEMNVSTLELGDSALYLCASRRDNDNEQFFGPGTRLTVL.

Here the CDR3 reads CASSEVRTGAANTGELFF. The CDR3 nucleotides are TGTGCCAGCAGTGAAGTAAGGACAGGGGCTGCGAACACCGGGGAGCTGTTTTTT. The chain joins TRBV6-1 to TRBJ2-2, with 9 bases lining up with TRBD1. V was clipped by 1 base and J by 0 bases; unmatched bases: 6. CDR1 MNHNS and CDR2 SASEGT come from the germline V gene. The CDR3 is 18 amino acids.

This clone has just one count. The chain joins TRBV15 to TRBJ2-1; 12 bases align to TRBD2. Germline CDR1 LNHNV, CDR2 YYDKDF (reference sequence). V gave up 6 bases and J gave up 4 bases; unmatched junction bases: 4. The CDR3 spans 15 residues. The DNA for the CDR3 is TGTGCCACCAGAACACTAGCGGGAGGATACAATGAGCAGTTCTTC. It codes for CATRTLAGGYNEQFF.

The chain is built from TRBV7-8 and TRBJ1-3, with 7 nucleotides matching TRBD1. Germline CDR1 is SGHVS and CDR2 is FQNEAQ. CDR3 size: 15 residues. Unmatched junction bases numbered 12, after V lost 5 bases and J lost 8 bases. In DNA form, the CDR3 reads TGTGCCAGCAGCGTACGGGGACAGCTTGGGGACACCATATATTTT. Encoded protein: CASSVRGQLGDTIYF.

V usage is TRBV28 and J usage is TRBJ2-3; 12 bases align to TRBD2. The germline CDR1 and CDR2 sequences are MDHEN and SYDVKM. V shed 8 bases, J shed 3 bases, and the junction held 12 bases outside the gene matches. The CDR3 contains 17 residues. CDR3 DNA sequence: TGTGCCAGCGGGGGGGGGACTAGCGGGCCTAGAACAGATACGCAGTATTTT. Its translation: CASGGGTSGPRTDTQYF. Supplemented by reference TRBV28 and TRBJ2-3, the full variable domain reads DVKVTQSSRYLVKRTGEKVFLECVQDMDHENMFWYRQDPGLGLRLIYFSYDVKMKEKGDIPEGYSVSREKKERFSLILESASTNQTSMYLCASGGGTSGPRTDTQYFGPGTRLTVL.

The CDR3 sequence: CASSRTGGGTEAFF. CDR3 sequence (DNA): TGCGCCAGCAGCCGGACAGGGGGCGGAACTGAAGCTTTCTTT. The chain has TRBV5-1 and TRBJ1-1; 11 nucleotides line up with TRBD1. Germline trimming cut 4 bases from V and 5 bases from J; bases unmatched to any gene: 4. The CDR3 extends over 14 amino acids. CDR1 is SGHRS and CDR2 is YFSETQ in the germline V gene.

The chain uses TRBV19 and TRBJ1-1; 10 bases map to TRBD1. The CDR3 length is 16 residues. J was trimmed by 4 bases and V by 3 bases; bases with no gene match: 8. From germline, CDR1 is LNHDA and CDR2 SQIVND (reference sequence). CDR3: CASSIKTGGGGTEAFF. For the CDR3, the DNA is TGTGCCAGTAGTATTAAGACAGGGGGCGGTGGCACTGAAGCTTTCTTT.

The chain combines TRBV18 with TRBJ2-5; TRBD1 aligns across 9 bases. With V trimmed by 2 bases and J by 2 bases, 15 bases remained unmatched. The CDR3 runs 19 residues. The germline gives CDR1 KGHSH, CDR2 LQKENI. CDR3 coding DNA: TGTGCCAGCTCACCAACGGGACAGGGTGGGGAGAGGGGGCAAGAGACCCAGTACTTC. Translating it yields CASSPTGQGGERGQETQYF.

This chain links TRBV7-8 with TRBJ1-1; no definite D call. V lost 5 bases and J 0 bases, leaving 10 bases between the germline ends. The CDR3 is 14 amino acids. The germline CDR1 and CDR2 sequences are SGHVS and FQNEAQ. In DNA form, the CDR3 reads TGTGCCAGCAGCCCCGTAGTCCTGAACACTGAAGCTTTCTTT. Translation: CASSPVVLNTEAFF.

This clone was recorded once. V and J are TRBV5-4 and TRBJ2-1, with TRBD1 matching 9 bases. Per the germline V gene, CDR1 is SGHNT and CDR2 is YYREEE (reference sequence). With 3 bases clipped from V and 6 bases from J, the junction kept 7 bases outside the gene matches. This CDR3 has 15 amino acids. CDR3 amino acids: CASSSRDRASNEQFF. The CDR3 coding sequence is TGTGCCAGCAGCTCCCGGGACAGGGCGAGCAATGAGCAGTTCTTC.

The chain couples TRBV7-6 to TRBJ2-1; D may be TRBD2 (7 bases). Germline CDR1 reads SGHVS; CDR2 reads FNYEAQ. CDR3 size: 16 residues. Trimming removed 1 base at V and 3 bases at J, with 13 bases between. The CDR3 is CASSLEGGAYYNEQFF. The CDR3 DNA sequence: TGTGCCAGCAGCTTAGAGGGGGGGGCGTACTACAATGAGCAGTTCTTC.

CDR3 in DNA: TGCAGCGTTGAATGGGGGGTCGGGGAGCTGTTTTTT. Protein product: CSVEWGVGELFF. The rearrangement links TRBV29-1 to TRBJ2-2, with D perhaps TRBD2 (6 bases). CDR3 length equals 12 residues. Looked up from germline, CDR1 is SQVTM and CDR2 is ANQGSEA. V was clipped by 2 bases and J by 7 bases, with 8 bases between them.

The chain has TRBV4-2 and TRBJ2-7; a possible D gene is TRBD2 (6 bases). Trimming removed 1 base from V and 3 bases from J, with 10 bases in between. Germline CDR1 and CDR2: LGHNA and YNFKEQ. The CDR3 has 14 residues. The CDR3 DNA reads TGTGCCAGCAGCCAAGGAGGTAGCGGCTACGAGCAGTACTTC. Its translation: CASSQGGSGYEQYF.

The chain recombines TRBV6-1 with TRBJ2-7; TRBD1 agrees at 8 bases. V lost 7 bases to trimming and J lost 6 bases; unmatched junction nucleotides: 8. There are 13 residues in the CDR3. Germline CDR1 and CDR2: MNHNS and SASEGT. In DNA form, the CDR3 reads TGTGCCAGCACCGGGACAGGAGGCCGCGAGCAGTACTTC. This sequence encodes CASTGTGGREQYF.

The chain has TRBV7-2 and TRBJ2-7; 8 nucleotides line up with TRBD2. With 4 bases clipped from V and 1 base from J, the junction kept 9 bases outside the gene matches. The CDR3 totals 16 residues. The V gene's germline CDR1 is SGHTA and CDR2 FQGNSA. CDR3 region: CASSSRGTRGSYEQYF. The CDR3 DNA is TGTGCCAGCAGCTCTAGGGGGACTAGGGGGTCCTACGAGCAGTACTTC. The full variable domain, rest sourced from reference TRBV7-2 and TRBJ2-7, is GAGVSQSPSNKVTEKGKDVELRCDPISGHTALYWYRQSLGQGLEFLIYFQGNSAPDKSGLPSDRFSAERTGGSVSTLTIQRTQQEDSAVYLCASSSRGTRGSYEQYFGPGTRLTVT.

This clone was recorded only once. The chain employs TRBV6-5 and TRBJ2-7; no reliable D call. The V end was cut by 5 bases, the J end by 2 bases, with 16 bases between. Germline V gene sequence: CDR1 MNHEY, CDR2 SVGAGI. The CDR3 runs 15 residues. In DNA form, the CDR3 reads TGTGCCAGCAGTCAGGCAGACGGTTACCCCTACGAGCAGTACTTC. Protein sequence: CASSQADGYPYEQYF.

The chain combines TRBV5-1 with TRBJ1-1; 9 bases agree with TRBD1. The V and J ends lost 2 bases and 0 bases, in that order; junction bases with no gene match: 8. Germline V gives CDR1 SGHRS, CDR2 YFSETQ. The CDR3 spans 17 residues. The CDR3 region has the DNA TGCGCCAGCAGCTTCGTACAGGGGGCGGGAATGAACACTGAAGCTTTCTTT. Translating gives CASSFVQGAGMNTEAFF.

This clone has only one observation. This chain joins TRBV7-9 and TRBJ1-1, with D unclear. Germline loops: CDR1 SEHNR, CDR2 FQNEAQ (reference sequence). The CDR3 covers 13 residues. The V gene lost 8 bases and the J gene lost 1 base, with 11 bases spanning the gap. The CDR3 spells CASSDTWNTEAFF. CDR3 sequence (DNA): TGTGCCAGCTCCGACACCTGGAACACTGAAGCTTTCTTT.

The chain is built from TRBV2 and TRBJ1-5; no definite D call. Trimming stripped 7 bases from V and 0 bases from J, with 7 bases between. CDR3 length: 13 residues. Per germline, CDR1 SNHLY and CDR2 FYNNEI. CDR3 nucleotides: TGTGCCAGCATGGCGGATAGCAATCAGCCCCAGCATTTT. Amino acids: CASMADSNQPQHF.

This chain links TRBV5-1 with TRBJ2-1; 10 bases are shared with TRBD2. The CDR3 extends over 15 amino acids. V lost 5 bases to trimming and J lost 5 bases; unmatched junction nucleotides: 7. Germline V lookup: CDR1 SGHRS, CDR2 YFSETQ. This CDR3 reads CASRRSGGAHNEQFF. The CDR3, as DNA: TGCGCCAGCAGACGGAGCGGGGGGGCTCACAATGAGCAGTTCTTC.

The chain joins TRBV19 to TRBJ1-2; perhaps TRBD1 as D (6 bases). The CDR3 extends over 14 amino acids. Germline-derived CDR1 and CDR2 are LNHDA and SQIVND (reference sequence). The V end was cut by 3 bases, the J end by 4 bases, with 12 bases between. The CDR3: CASSIPGAAYGYTF. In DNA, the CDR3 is TGTGCCAGTAGTATCCCAGGGGCGGCCTATGGCTACACCTTC.

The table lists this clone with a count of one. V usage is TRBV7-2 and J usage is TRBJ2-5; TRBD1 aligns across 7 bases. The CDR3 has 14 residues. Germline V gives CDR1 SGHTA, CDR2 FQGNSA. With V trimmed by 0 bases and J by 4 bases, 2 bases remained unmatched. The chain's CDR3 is CASSLARGLETQYF. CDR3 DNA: TGTGCCAGCAGCTTAGCGAGGGGGCTAGAGACCCAGTACTTC.

The CDR3 coding sequence is TGTGCCAGCAGCTTAGTAGGACAGGGAGTGAACACTGAAGCTTTCTTT. Residues: CASSLVGQGVNTEAFF. The V gene is TRBV7-6, the J gene TRBJ1-1; 8 nucleotides agree with TRBD1. The germline gives CDR1 SGHVS, CDR2 FNYEAQ. The J segment lost 0 bases and the V segment lost 1 base, leaving 4 bases of the junction unmatched. The CDR3 extends over 16 amino acids.

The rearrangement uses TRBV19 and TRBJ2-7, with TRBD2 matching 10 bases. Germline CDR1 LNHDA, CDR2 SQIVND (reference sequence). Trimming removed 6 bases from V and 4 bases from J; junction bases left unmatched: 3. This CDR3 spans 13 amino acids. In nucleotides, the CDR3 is TGTGCCAGTAGCGTAGCGGGGGGATACGAGCAGTACTTC. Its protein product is CASSVAGGYEQYF.